Below are 5 T cell receptor beta chains sequenced from a single sample in a study of shared clonotypes between healthy human individuals. CD8 cells regarded as naive lacked CD45RO, were positively chosen for CCR7, and omitted terminally differentiated effector memory CD45RA+ cells. Clones were read by immunoSEQ multiplex PCR, and TCRdb kept only the in-frame ones, dropping some. The data show some 2 million clones, about 95% seen once. The material sequenced was naive CD8+ T cells sorted from blood. The receptors come from a man between 18 and 29 years old in good health.

CDR3 sequence (DNA): TGTGCCTGGAGTGTAGACCAGGTTGGCGAGCAGTACTTC. Amino acid sequence: CAWSVDQVGEQYF. The V and J genes are TRBV30 and TRBJ2-7; D is unresolved. The V end lost 0 bases, the J end lost 6 bases, and 12 bases lay between the germline ends. The CDR3 runs to 13 residues. The germline CDR1 and CDR2 sequences are GTSNPN and SVGIG (reference sequence).

V gene TRBV4-1 combines with J gene TRBJ2-1; 11 bases line up with TRBD1. V lost 0 bases to trimming and J lost 5 bases; unmatched junction nucleotides: 6. This CDR3 has 17 residues. Germline CDR1 reads MGHRA; CDR2 reads YSYEKL. This chain's CDR3 is CASSQDEDRGPNNEQFF. In nucleotides, the CDR3 is TGCGCCAGCAGCCAAGATGAGGACAGGGGGCCTAACAATGAGCAGTTCTTC.

The chain employs TRBV29-1 and TRBJ2-1; D ambiguous. V shed 7 bases and J shed 2 bases, with 15 bases lying between them. Germline V CDR1 and CDR2: SQVTM, ANQGSEA. This CDR3 comprises 14 residues. CDR3 residues: CSGRTRETYNEQFF. CDR3 in DNA: TGCAGCGGCAGAACACGAGAGACCTACAATGAGCAGTTCTTC.

This rearrangement joins TRBV6-6 to TRBJ2-5; 10 bases are a match to TRBD1. CDR1 is MNHNY, CDR2 SVGAGI, per germline (reference sequence). V shed 5 bases and J 4 bases; nucleotides not matched to a gene: 7. The CDR3 runs to 15 residues. This chain's CDR3 is CASSQKGQGRETQYF. For the CDR3, the DNA is TGTGCCAGCAGTCAGAAGGGACAGGGGAGAGAGACCCAGTACTTC.

This chain links TRBV7-8 with TRBJ2-3, with D tentatively TRBD2 (6 bases). V gave up 0 bases and J gave up 3 bases, with 16 bases separating them. CDR1 and CDR2 from the germline V gene are SGHVS and FQNEAQ. The CDR3 is 17 residues long. The CDR3 spells CASSLAGGGALTDTQYF. DNA for the CDR3: TGTGCCAGCAGCTTAGCTGGAGGAGGGGCACTAACAGATACGCAGTATTTT.